This T cell receptor beta chain was recovered during a study of regulatory T cells in long-lasting Graves disease. Library construction for TCR beta used iRepertoire HTBI primers and Arm-PCR of CDR3 regions. A single record per CDR3 protein comes from TCRdb applying MiXCR to the multiplex PCR reads. Found here are approximately 360,000 distinct CDR3 sequences, approximately 12% of them singletons; the top ten hold under 20%. V was clipped by 3 bases and J by 3 bases; unmatched bases: 8. This CDR3 spans 16 amino acids. CDR1 is KGHDR, CDR2 SFDVKD, per germline. Time point here: newly diagnosed GD, antithyroid drugs for less than 3 months. Researchers made the TCR library from RNA that was extracted from PBMCs. The sample was also reused in another study, on T cells in Graves' hyperthyroidism and ophthalmopathy. From that study: Patients aged 18 to 65 had newly diagnosed hyperthyroidism lasting under 2 months. By a 13 V-J model, ophthalmopathy was set apart from stable hyperthyroidism.

This receptor was obtained from a woman between 18 and 29 years old with Graves disease. The specimen was peripheral blood mononuclear cells (PBMCs), collected at new diagnosis, from a patient treated with antithyroid drugs. The gene calls are TRBV24-1 and TRBJ2-5; 8 bases agree with TRBD1. The CDR3 is CATSDVDRGREETQYF. The CDR3 DNA sequence: TGTGCCACCAGTGATGTCGACAGGGGAAGGGAAGAGACCCAGTACTTC.